The TCR beta chain under discussion was sequenced for a study of human T cells and chemical hapten exposure. Study summary: Throughout a study of approximately 5 months, patients underwent weekly scalp administration of diphenylcyclopropenone doses. Study-level findings and limits: TCRs at a frequency above 1 in 1000 stayed unchanged with DPC sensitization.

Individual cDNA molecules each carried unique molecular identifiers attached by the library. From the RACE reads, TCRdb called clonotypes with MiXCR, one entry per CDR3 protein. The table has more than 110,000 distinct CDR3 sequences, 10% to 15% seen once. This clonotype was counted a few times. No antigen is known for it. Noted time point: patch test 2, 6 weeks after DPC sensitization. This sample's treatment: therapeutic diphenylcyclopropenone sensitization with weekly scalp DPC. Donors were 18 to 70-year-old alopecia patients suitable for DPC. This CDR3 has 15 residues. Germline values: CDR1 SGHTA, CDR2 FQGTGA. V was cut by 8 bases and J by 5 bases, with 19 bases left in between.

The rearrangement uses TRBV7-3 and TRBJ2-1; D assignment may be TRBD1 or TRBD2 (6 bases each). This sample comprised whole blood, obtained in connection with sensitization to the hapten diphenylcyclopropenone (DPC). The TCR was taken from a woman aged 50 to 65 with alopecia areata. Some clones in this sample may be carry-over from other donors' samples. In nucleotides, the CDR3 is TGTGCCAGCCAGCCCGGAGGGGGGCGGAACAATGAGCAGTTCTTC. The encoded protein is CASQPGGGRNNEQFF. Full variable domain (missing parts from reference TRBV7-3 and TRBJ2-1): GAGVSQTPSNKVTEKGKYVELRCDPISGHTALYWYRQSLGQGPEFLIYFQGTGAADDSGLPNDRFFAVRPEGSVSTLKIQRTERGDSAVYLCASQPGGGRNNEQFFGPGTRLTVL.